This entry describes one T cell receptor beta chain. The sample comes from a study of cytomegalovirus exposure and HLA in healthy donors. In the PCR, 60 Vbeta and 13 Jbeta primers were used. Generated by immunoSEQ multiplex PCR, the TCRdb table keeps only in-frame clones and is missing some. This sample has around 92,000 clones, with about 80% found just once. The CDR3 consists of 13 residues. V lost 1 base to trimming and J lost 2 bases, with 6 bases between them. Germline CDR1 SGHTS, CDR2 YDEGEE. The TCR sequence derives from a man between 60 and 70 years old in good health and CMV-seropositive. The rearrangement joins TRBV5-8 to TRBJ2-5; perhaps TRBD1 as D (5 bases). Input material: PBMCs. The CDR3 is CASSLYRQETQYF. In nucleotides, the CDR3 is TGTGCCAGCAGCTTGTACAGGCAAGAGACCCAGTACTTC.